What follows describes a single T cell receptor beta chain. Treatment here: approximately 18 received Ad26.COV2.S at low or high dose, single or two shots; roughly 5 received placebo; per-sample allocation not given. Day 63 after the first injection of vaccine or placebo was the sampling time. The data derive from a study of Ad26.COV2.S vaccination and SARS-CoV-2 variants. Generated by immunoSEQ multiplex PCR, the TCRdb table keeps only in-frame clones and is missing some. The sample shows about 440,000 clones, around 91% of them seen only once. The CDR3 is 17 amino acids. V gave up 4 bases and J gave up 0 bases; unmatched junction bases: 5. Germline loops: CDR1 SGHTA, CDR2 FQGTGA.

The clonotype was recovered from a person aged 18-65 years who received the Ad26.COV2.S COVID-19 vaccine or a placebo. The chain couples TRBV7-3 to TRBJ2-3; 12 nucleotides agree with TRBD2. The sample consisted of peripheral blood, taken in a trial of Ad26.COV2.S vaccine versus placebo. CDR3 region: CASSSFGTSGSTDTQYF. The CDR3, as DNA: TGTGCCAGCAGCTCGTTCGGGACTAGCGGGAGCACAGATACGCAGTATTTT.